A single sample gave rise to the 30 T cell receptor beta chains below, sequenced in a study of control samples from healthy donors and cancer patients. Here immunoSEQ multiplex PCR was the method, and the copy in TCRdb shows in-frame clones only, minus some. The sample consists of fewer than 200,000 clones, approximately 92% of them appearing once. Sample: blood. The receptors shown here come from a young man in good health.

V usage is TRBV5-1 and J usage is TRBJ1-6; 8 bases fit TRBD1. With 3 bases clipped from V and 5 bases from J, the junction kept 7 bases outside the gene matches. This CDR3 spans 16 amino acids. In germline, CDR1 is SGHRS, CDR2 YFSETQ. CDR3 nucleotides: TGCGCCAGCAGCTCGAGGACAGGGCAGAATAATTCACCCCTCCACTTT. Translating gives CASSSRTGQNNSPLHF.

The rearrangement links TRBV27 to TRBJ2-2; 9 nucleotides align to TRBD2. Germline-derived CDR1 and CDR2 are MNHEY and SMNVEV (reference sequence). With 7 bases clipped from V and 4 bases from J, the junction kept 7 bases outside the gene matches. CDR3 length: 15 residues. DNA for the CDR3: TGTGCCAGCATGGCACAGCGGGGGGCCACCGGGGAGCTGTTTTTT. This encodes CASMAQRGATGELFF.

The chain recombines TRBV12-5 with TRBJ2-7; tentative D call: TRBD1 (6 bases). This CDR3 spans 15 amino acids. In germline, CDR1 is LGHNT, CDR2 FRNRAP. The V gene lost 7 bases and the J gene lost 4 bases, with 20 bases spanning the gap. In DNA form, the CDR3 reads TGTGCTAGTGACAATGCAGGGGAAACCGTTTACGAGCAGTACTTC. Translated, it gives CASDNAGETVYEQYF.

As regards this clone: The same CDR3 also results from other DNA sequences found in this sample. The chain has TRBV9 and TRBJ2-3, with TRBD1 as a possible D gene (5 bases). The length of the CDR3 is 14 residues. The germline CDR1 and CDR2 sequences are SGDLS and YYNGEE. Between the trimmed V and J ends, which lost 2 bases and 2 bases, there was a span of 9 bases. DNA of the CDR3: TGTGCCAGCAGCGTGGGGCAGGACACAGATACGCAGTATTTT. Encoded protein: CASSVGQDTDTQYF.

This chain joins TRBV7-9 and TRBJ2-3; unclear D gene. The V gene lost 0 bases and the J gene lost 7 bases, with 5 bases spanning the gap. The CDR3 totals 12 residues. Germline V lookup: CDR1 SEHNR, CDR2 FQNEAQ (reference sequence). The CDR3 loop is CASSLADHTQYF. CDR3 in DNA: TGTGCCAGCAGCTTAGCGGACCATACGCAGTATTTT.

This clone was recorded only once. The chain is built from TRBV30 and TRBJ1-2; D is perhaps TRBD1 (5 bases). CDR3 length: 15 amino acids. V dropped 1 base and J dropped 6 bases, with 18 bases sitting between them. The germline V gene has CDR1 GTSNPN and CDR2 SVGIG (reference sequence). The chain's CDR3 is CAWSAWDSGRDGYTF. CDR3 DNA: TGTGCCTGGAGTGCCTGGGACTCCGGGAGGGATGGCTACACCTTC.

This chain uses TRBV29-1 with TRBJ1-1; no definite D call. CDR1 and CDR2 (germline): SQVTM, ANQGSEA. The CDR3 is 13 amino acids. Trimming removed 7 bases from V and 2 bases from J, with 14 bases in between. CDR3 region: CSALGRSNTEAFF. CDR3 nucleotides: TGCAGCGCCTTAGGACGGAGTAACACTGAAGCTTTCTTT.

The CDR3 region is CASSVDPSPYEQYF. CDR3 sequence (DNA): TGTGCCAGCAGCGTAGACCCTTCACCCTACGAGCAGTACTTC. The rearrangement links TRBV9 to TRBJ2-7; D is unclear. The germline V gene has CDR1 SGDLS and CDR2 YYNGEE. V was clipped by 0 bases and J by 2 bases, with 9 bases between them. CDR3 length equals 14 residues.

The CDR3 spells CASSSKTGNNSPLHF. In DNA form, the CDR3 reads TGCGCCAGCAGCTCCAAGACAGGGAATAATTCACCCCTCCACTTT. V usage is TRBV5-1 and J usage is TRBJ1-6, with 7 bases fitting TRBD1. With 3 bases clipped from V and 5 bases from J, the junction kept 5 bases outside the gene matches. CDR1 SGHRS and CDR2 YFSETQ come from the germline V gene. The CDR3 totals 15 residues.

This chain links TRBV30 with TRBJ2-7, with 7 bases lining up with TRBD1. The CDR3 has 14 amino acids. Germline values: CDR1 GTSNPN, CDR2 SVGIG (reference sequence). The ends lost 1 base at V and 5 bases at J; junction bases unmatched: 8. As DNA, the CDR3 is TGTGCCTGGAGTGGCACCGCGGACAGGCACGAGCAGTACTTC. Translated: CAWSGTADRHEQYF.

The chain uses TRBV6-5 and TRBJ2-3; TRBD1 matches at 7 bases. CDR3 size: 15 residues. Looked up from germline, CDR1 is MNHEY and CDR2 is SVGAGI. The V segment lost 1 base and the J segment 1 base; nucleotides outside the gene matches: 2. The CDR3, as DNA: TGTGCCAGCAGTTACTTGGGACAGCGCACAGATACGCAGTATTTT. Encoded protein: CASSYLGQRTDTQYF.

The chain recombines TRBV18 with TRBJ2-3; D is undetermined. CDR3 size: 12 residues. The V end lost 3 bases, the J end lost 4 bases, and 5 bases lay between the germline ends. CDR1 and CDR2 from the germline V gene are KGHSH and LQKENI. CDR3 amino acids: CASSPRADTQYF. In DNA, the CDR3 is TGTGCCAGCTCACCTAGGGCAGATACGCAGTATTTT.

This sequence joins TRBV18 and TRBJ2-3, with 8 bases that match TRBD2. Germline V CDR1 and CDR2: KGHSH, LQKENI. This CDR3 spans 17 amino acids. V lost 3 bases, J lost 0 bases, and 8 bases stayed unmatched. The CDR3: CASSPRGADSSTDTQYF. Here the CDR3 DNA reads TGTGCCAGCTCACCGCGGGGGGCGGACTCTAGCACAGATACGCAGTATTTT.

The chain is built from TRBV18 and TRBJ2-7, with TRBD1 as a possible D gene (6 bases). Per the germline V gene, CDR1 is KGHSH and CDR2 is LQKENI. This CDR3 is 16 amino acids long. V was cut by 0 bases and J by 0 bases, with 12 bases left in between. The CDR3 spells CASSPPRGSASYEQYF. CDR3 DNA: TGTGCCAGCTCACCACCGAGGGGGTCGGCCTCCTACGAGCAGTACTTC.

The CDR3 DNA follows: TGCGCCAGCAGTGAGTCCACCAGGGGGCTGAGGATGAACACTGAAGCTTTCTTT. Its protein product is CASSESTRGLRMNTEAFF. The chain links TRBV10-2 to TRBJ1-1; 8 bases agree with TRBD1. Per germline, CDR1 WSHSY and CDR2 SAAADI. The trim removed 0 bases at V and 0 bases at J, leaving 9 bases unmatched. The CDR3 is made up of 18 amino acids.

The chain is built from TRBV2 and TRBJ2-2; the D is unclear. The CDR3 has 15 residues. The V gene lost 4 bases and the J gene lost 0 bases, with 9 bases spanning the gap. CDR1 SNHLY and CDR2 FYNNEI come from the germline V gene. CDR3 coding DNA: TGTGCCAGCAGTGGACTTAACGCGAACACCGGGGAGCTGTTTTTT. Protein: CASSGLNANTGELFF.

J is TRBJ2-3 and V is TRBV25-1, with 8 bases lining up with TRBD1. Germline CDR1 reads MGHDK; CDR2 reads SYGVNS. This CDR3 spans 16 amino acids. V was clipped by 4 bases and J by 3 bases; unmatched bases: 9. CDR3 region: CASSVRKDRETDTQYF. The CDR3 nucleotides read TGTGCCAGCAGTGTCCGTAAGGACAGGGAGACAGATACGCAGTATTTT. Complete variable domain (other parts from reference TRBV25-1 and TRBJ2-3): EADIYQTPRYLVIGTGKKITLECSQTMGHDKMYWYQQDPGMELHLIHYSYGVNSTEKGDLSSESTVSRIRTEHFPLTLESARPSHTSQYLCASSVRKDRETDTQYFGPGTRLTVL.

V usage is TRBV24-1 and J usage is TRBJ2-7; no clear D. Germline lookup yields CDR1 KGHDR and CDR2 SFDVKD. The CDR3 runs 14 residues. V was trimmed by 6 bases and J by 0 bases, leaving 11 bases between them. CDR3 amino acids: CATSPAIDSYEQYF. The DNA for the CDR3 is TGTGCCACCAGTCCAGCGATCGACTCCTACGAGCAGTACTTC.

The chain recombines TRBV30 with TRBJ1-2, with D possibly being TRBD1 (5 bases). Per the germline V gene, CDR1 is GTSNPN and CDR2 is SVGIG (reference sequence). The CDR3 spans 14 residues. V gave up 2 bases and J gave up 1 base, with 11 bases separating them. The CDR3 nucleotides are TGTGCCTGGAGTAGGGACGGAATTAACTATGGCTACACCTTC. The encoded protein is CAWSRDGINYGYTF.

This clone appeared a single time. The chain carries TRBV5-5 and TRBJ2-7, with unresolved D. The germline V gene has CDR1 SGHKS and CDR2 YYEKEE (reference sequence). Trimming left V 0 bases short and J 0 bases short, with 7 bases between. CDR3 length: 14 amino acids. The CDR3 DNA reads as TGTGCCAGCAGCTTGGGCCACTACTCCTACGAGCAGTACTTC. This sequence encodes CASSLGHYSYEQYF.

V is TRBV18 and J is TRBJ2-7; 8 nucleotides match TRBD1. The germline gives CDR1 KGHSH, CDR2 LQKENI. With V trimmed by 3 bases and J by 3 bases, 4 bases remained unmatched. The CDR3 loop spans 14 amino acids. The CDR3 DNA reads as TGTGCCAGCTCACCGGGGGACAGGAACTACGAGCAGTACTTC. Encoded protein: CASSPGDRNYEQYF.

The V call is TRBV7-3, the J call TRBJ2-5; TRBD2 is a possible D gene (5 bases). V lost 5 bases and J lost 3, with 16 bases in between. This CDR3 comprises 15 residues. Germline V gene data show CDR1 as SGHTA and CDR2 as FQGTGA. The CDR3 is CASSPGIRAEETQYF. CDR3 DNA sequence: TGTGCCAGCAGCCCGGGAATAAGGGCCGAAGAGACCCAGTACTTC.

This sequence joins TRBV7-5 and TRBJ1-6; the D segment call TRBD1 is taken from the table without a DNA check. TRBV7-5 is classified as a pseudogene. The CDR3 runs to 19 residues. CDR3 region: CVRSSTTGDHSTPNSPLHF. The CDR3 coding sequence is TGTGTCAGAAGCTCAACGACAGGCGATCATTCAACCCCTAATTCACCCCTCCACTTT.

This rearrangement joins TRBV3-1 (or the pseudogene TRBV3-2) to TRBJ1-4, with D perhaps matching TRBD1 (5 bases). CDR3 length equals 15 residues. CDR1 is LGHDT, CDR2 YNNKEL, per germline (reference sequence). Trimming left V 0 bases short and J 3 bases short, with 8 bases between. The CDR3 spells CASSQDMTANEKLFF. The CDR3 region has the DNA TGTGCCAGCAGCCAAGATATGACAGCTAATGAAAAACTGTTTTTT.

This clone showed up just a few times. This chain joins TRBV7-3 and TRBJ1-2, with 7 bases fitting TRBD1. V lost 1 base and J lost 4; bases outside the gene matches: 0. This CDR3 has 13 amino acids. From germline, CDR1 is SGHTA and CDR2 FQGTGA. This CDR3 is CASSLRQGYGYTF. The CDR3 region has the DNA TGTGCCAGCAGCTTAAGACAGGGCTATGGCTACACCTTC.

The chain links TRBV2 to TRBJ2-3, with D perhaps TRBD2 (7 bases). This CDR3 comprises 14 residues. The V end lost 4 bases, the J end lost 6 bases, and 14 bases lay between the germline ends. Germline values: CDR1 SNHLY, CDR2 FYNNEI. The CDR3 DNA is TGTGCCAGCAGTGCGTACCGGGGGGCTGATACGCAGTATTTT. Its protein product is CASSAYRGADTQYF.

The chain couples TRBV27 to TRBJ1-1; 8 bases map to TRBD1. The V and J ends lost 5 bases and 2 bases, in that order; junction bases with no gene match: 7. Germline V CDR1 and CDR2: MNHEY, SMNVEV (reference sequence). The CDR3 contains 15 residues. CDR3 region: CASSPGSGGNTEAFF. The CDR3 DNA follows: TGTGCCAGCAGTCCCGGGTCAGGGGGCAACACTGAAGCTTTCTTT.

The chain joins TRBV28 to TRBJ1-1; no reliable D call. Germline V gene sequence: CDR1 MDHEN, CDR2 SYDVKM. Trimming took 6 bases from V and 2 from J, leaving 7 bases between them. There are 12 residues in the CDR3. CDR3 sequence reads: CASRFFNTEAFF. The CDR3, as DNA: TGTGCCAGCAGATTTTTCAACACTGAAGCTTTCTTT.

The gene calls are TRBV5-1 and TRBJ2-3, with TRBD2 matching 8 bases. The V gene's germline CDR1 is SGHRS and CDR2 YFSETQ. This CDR3 is 15 amino acids long. V was pared by 2 bases and J by 3 bases, with 5 bases of the junction left unmatched. CDR3 amino acids: CASSLRGGGTDTQYF. The CDR3 DNA sequence: TGCGCCAGCAGCTTACGGGGGGGCGGTACAGATACGCAGTATTTT.

The CDR3 reads CASSQNGGSQETQYF. CDR3 DNA: TGTGCCAGCTCACAAAATGGGGGGTCCCAAGAGACCCAGTACTTC. The J gene is TRBJ2-5, the V gene TRBV18; tentatively, D is TRBD2 (6 bases). CDR1 is KGHSH and CDR2 is LQKENI in the germline V gene. The V and J ends lost 4 bases and 1 base respectively, with 13 bases between them. The CDR3 sequence is 15 residues long.